Sequencing of this TCR beta chain was carried out in a study of blood T cell repertoires in COVID-19. Study summary: The United States, Italy and Spain provided the acute and convalescent COVID-19 samples. PBMCs, B-cell-depleted T cells, or T cells provided the cDNA or gDNA that made up the material.

Seattle researchers signed up patients amid active infection and tracked them longitudinally. V was pared by 4 bases and J by 8 bases, with 16 bases of the junction left unmatched. The germline V gene has CDR1 SGHTA and CDR2 FQGNSA. This CDR3 has 16 amino acids. Generated by immunoSEQ multiplex PCR, the TCRdb table keeps only in-frame clones and is missing some. The sample yields 200,000 to 250,000 clones, 82% seen once. Sample: peripheral blood. The rearrangement links TRBV7-2 to TRBJ1-2, with 7 bases aligning to TRBD1. The TCR was taken from a woman aged 70-85 years with COVID-19, enrolled during active disease. CDR3 amino acids: CASSSAGTEVWGGYTF. In nucleotides, the CDR3 is TGTGCCAGCAGCTCTGCCGGGACAGAAGTTTGGGGGGGCTACACCTTC.